One and the same sample provided the 2 T cell receptor beta chains below, sequenced in a study of blood T cell repertoires in COVID-19. Only in-frame clones appear in the TCRdb table, and some are missing; sequencing was by immunoSEQ multiplex PCR. This table holds about 65,000 clones, approximately 80% found once. The sequencing input was peripheral blood. These receptors all come from a man older than 75 with acute or convalescent COVID-19.

V is TRBV21-1 and J is TRBJ1-1; TRBD1 is the table's D call, not checked against the DNA. TRBV21-1 is described as a pseudogene. This CDR3 is 15 amino acids long. CDR3 bases: TGTGCCAGCAGCAAAGGACAACGAGAAAACACTGAAGCTTTCTTT. This encodes CASSKGQRENTEAFF.

The chain uses TRBV7-8 and TRBJ2-7; 9 bases map to TRBD1. CDR1 and CDR2 (germline): SGHVS, FQNEAQ. The CDR3 is 17 residues long. After removal of 2 bases from V and 4 bases from J, the junction contained 12 bases not matched to a gene. CDR3 DNA sequence: TGTGCCAGCAGCTTACACCCCGCCGACAGGGGGTTTTACGAGCAGTACTTC. Amino acids: CASSLHPADRGFYEQYF.